Detailed here is one T cell receptor beta chain. The CDR3 is 15 residues long. Trimming took 5 bases from V and 5 from J, leaving 20 bases between them. The germline gives CDR1 SGHRS, CDR2 YFSETQ. The sample comes from a study of shared clonotypes between healthy human individuals. Study as a whole: Donor composition was a couple of women and three men, aged 18 to 49.

The authors split each subset's genomic DNA evenly across several immunoSEQ plates. Among the unsorted PBMC samples, replicate PCRs used 300 ng DNA, roughly 30,000 T cell genomes. Profiled with immunoSEQ multiplex PCR; TCRdb holds only in-frame clones, not every one. Altogether fewer than 650,000 clones are present, roughly four fifths being singletons, with the ten largest covering approximately 12%. The study enrolled healthy HIV-negative adults without recent acute infections or vaccinations as donors. The sequence was collected from a woman in her 40s in good health. Some clones in this sample may be carry-over from other donors' samples. This chain joins TRBV5-1 and TRBJ2-7; D remains unclear. Sequencing input: PBMCs. The CDR3 sequence: CASSTAAPDRDEQYF. CDR3 in DNA: TGCGCCAGCAGTACGGCTGCCCCGGATAGGGACGAGCAGTACTTC.